The clone carrying this TCR beta chain was seen ten or more times. This related bone marrow graft donor gave peripheral blood on the day of marrow donation. The data are from a study of T cells after posttransplantation cyclophosphamide. Trimming cost V 2 bases and J 6 bases, with 12 bases left between them. The CDR3 runs to 14 residues. Germline assignment: CDR1 SGHKS and CDR2 YYEKEE (reference sequence). Only in-frame clones appear in the TCRdb table, and some are missing; sequencing was by immunoSEQ multiplex PCR. The sample includes about 24,000 clones, none of them occurring once. The chain combines TRBV5-5 with TRBJ1-5, with a tentative D call TRBD1 (5 bases). The specimen sequenced was PBMCs. This TCR came from a woman aged 55-69 years in good health, CMV-negative, and a related stem cell transplant donor. Here the CDR3 DNA reads TGTGCCAGCAGCTTAGGTCAGGGCGGTCAGCCCCAGCATTTT. Its protein is CASSLGQGGQPQHF.